This TCR beta chain was recovered during a study of blood T cell repertoires in COVID-19. Measured with immunoSEQ multiplex PCR; TCRdb has only the in-frame clones, and not every one. Of roughly 180,000 clones listed, roughly 79% are singletons. This CDR3 spans 13 amino acids. Germline V gives CDR1 SGDLS, CDR2 YYNGEE. Trimming took 0 bases from V and 4 from J, leaving 5 bases between them. V and J are TRBV9 and TRBJ1-5, with D unclear. Sample: peripheral blood. The clonotype was recovered from a woman in her forties with COVID-19, enrolled during active disease. The DNA of the CDR3 is TGTGCCAGCAGCGTAGCCGAGAATCAGCCCCAGCATTTT. Its protein product is CASSVAENQPQHF. The whole variable domain, remainder taken from reference TRBV9 and TRBJ1-5, is DSGVTQTPKHLITATGQRVTLRCSPRSGDLSVYWYQQSLDQGLQFLIQYYNGEERAKGNILERFSAQQFPDLHSELNLSSLELGDSALYFCASSVAENQPQHFGDGTRLSIL.